The 24 T cell receptor beta chains presented below share a single source sample, sequenced in a study of blood T cell repertoires in COVID-19. Assay: immunoSEQ multiplex PCR; the TCRdb copy retains only in-frame clones and omits some. The sample shows roughly 260,000 clones, approximately 80% of them seen only once. The sequencing sample was made of peripheral blood. These receptors were obtained from a woman in her 70s with acute or convalescent COVID-19.

The chain has TRBV28 and TRBJ1-2; 9 nucleotides line up with TRBD1. In germline, CDR1 is MDHEN, CDR2 SYDVKM. V was pared by 8 bases and J by 4 bases, with 8 bases of the junction left unmatched. This CDR3 has 14 residues. The CDR3 loop is CASLKQGAGYGYTF. The DNA of the CDR3 is TGTGCCAGCCTAAAACAGGGGGCTGGCTATGGCTACACCTTC.

Only one count was recorded for this clone. The rearrangement links TRBV5-1 to TRBJ2-2; a possible D gene is TRBD1 (6 bases). The V gene's germline CDR1 is SGHRS and CDR2 YFSETQ. Trimming took off 4 bases at V and 0 bases at J, with 13 bases between the two ends. The CDR3 has 16 residues. This CDR3 is CASSGTGHTNTGELFF. In DNA, the CDR3 is TGCGCCAGCAGCGGAACGGGACACACGAACACCGGGGAGCTGTTTTTT.

The chain recombines TRBV7-9 with TRBJ2-1; 8 nucleotides line up with TRBD1. CDR1 is SEHNR and CDR2 is FQNEAQ in the germline V gene (reference sequence). V was clipped by 8 bases and J by 1 base; unmatched bases: 4. The length of the CDR3 is 14 residues. The DNA of the CDR3 is TGTGCCAGCCACAGGGGGAGTTCCTACAATGAGCAGTTCTTC. Its protein product is CASHRGSSYNEQFF.

V and J are TRBV6-6 and TRBJ1-1; no clear D gene. The CDR3 consists of 13 residues. Germline CDR1 reads MNHNY; CDR2 reads SVGAGI (reference sequence). Trimming left V 4 bases short and J 5 bases short, with 11 bases between. The CDR3 here is CASSFIEKTEAFF. In nucleotides, the CDR3 is TGTGCCAGCAGTTTTATTGAGAAAACTGAAGCTTTCTTT.

The chain recombines TRBV7-2 with TRBJ1-1; D may be TRBD1 (5 bases). The ends were cut back, 5 bases at V and 7 bases at J, with 14 bases in the middle. This CDR3 is 13 amino acids long. Germline values: CDR1 SGHTA, CDR2 FQGNSA. Here the CDR3 DNA reads TGTGCCAGCAGCAAACGGTACGGGGGTGAAGCTTTCTTT. It yields the protein CASSKRYGGEAFF.

J is TRBJ2-5 and V is TRBV7-2, with D possibly matching TRBD1 (6 bases). The ends were cut back, 3 bases at V and 1 base at J, with 9 bases in the middle. There are 14 residues in the CDR3. Germline V gene lookup returns CDR1 SGHTA and CDR2 FQGNSA. CDR3 nucleotide sequence: TGTGCCAGCAGCTTCCAGGGGACCCAAGAGACCCAGTACTTC. Protein sequence: CASSFQGTQETQYF.

The V and J genes are TRBV5-1 and TRBJ2-2; 8 bases align to TRBD1. The J segment lost 3 bases and the V segment lost 7 bases, leaving 8 bases of the junction unmatched. Germline V CDR1 and CDR2: SGHRS, YFSETQ. This CDR3 has 15 amino acids. CDR3 in DNA: TGCGCCAGCTTCCCGCAGGGGGCGGACACCGGGGAGCTGTTTTTT. Translating gives CASFPQGADTGELFF.

This clone occurred a few times. The gene calls are TRBV30 and TRBJ1-1; 9 bases match TRBD1. The J segment lost 3 bases and the V segment lost 3 bases, leaving 5 bases of the junction unmatched. The CDR3 has 14 amino acids. Germline V gives CDR1 GTSNPN, CDR2 SVGIG (reference sequence). Written as DNA, the CDR3 is TGTGCCTGGAGGGGGGACAGGGTAGACACTGAAGCTTTCTTT. It encodes CAWRGDRVDTEAFF.

The chain combines TRBV6-2 or TRBV6-3 with TRBJ2-5, with TRBD2 matching 8 bases. Germline CDR1 and CDR2: MNHEY and SVGEGT. CDR3 size: 17 residues. V gave up 0 bases and J gave up 1 base; unmatched junction bases: 7. DNA of the CDR3: TGTGCCAGCAGTTACTCGATTGCGGGGGGTGTCCAAGAGACCCAGTACTTC. This sequence encodes CASSYSIAGGVQETQYF.

The sample holds one count of this clone. V gene TRBV28 combines with J gene TRBJ2-7; TRBD1 might be the D (6 bases). The germline V gene encodes CDR1 MDHEN and CDR2 SYDVKM. The CDR3 extends over 12 amino acids. Trimming pared 8 bases from V and 4 bases from J, leaving 12 bases between. This chain's CDR3 is CASEDRRYEQYF. The CDR3 DNA reads as TGTGCCAGCGAAGACAGGAGGTACGAGCAGTACTTC.

The chain employs TRBV6-5 and TRBJ2-5; weak D call: TRBD1 (6 bases). The CDR3 totals 14 residues. From germline, CDR1 is MNHEY and CDR2 SVGAGI. The V gene lost 6 bases and the J gene lost 3 bases, with 14 bases spanning the gap. CDR3: CASRRQVKKETQYF. DNA for the CDR3: TGTGCCAGCAGGCGACAGGTGAAGAAAGAGACCCAGTACTTC.

This chain links TRBV6-4 with TRBJ1-2; 7 nucleotides agree with TRBD1. This CDR3 comprises 12 residues. CDR1 and CDR2 from the germline V gene are MRHNA and SNTAGT. Losses at the gene ends were 4 bases for V and 5 bases for J; bases not matched to a gene: 1. In DNA, the CDR3 is TGTGCCAGCAGTGCGGGACAGTATGGCTACACCTTC. Protein: CASSAGQYGYTF.

V and J are TRBV11-2 and TRBJ1-4, with a weak D call TRBD1 (5 bases). V dropped 2 bases and J dropped 5 bases, with 6 bases sitting between them. The CDR3 has 13 amino acids. CDR1 is SGHAT and CDR2 is FQNNGV in the germline V gene. Here the CDR3 reads CASSLNRNEKLFF. The CDR3 coding sequence is TGTGCCAGCAGCTTAAACAGGAATGAAAAACTGTTTTTT.

The chain carries TRBV24-1 and TRBJ1-5; maybe TRBD1 (6 bases). The CDR3 is 15 residues long. V lost 4 bases and J 3 bases, leaving 12 bases between the germline ends. In germline, CDR1 is KGHDR, CDR2 SFDVKD. The CDR3: CATSERDRPNQPQHF. CDR3 bases: TGTGCCACCAGTGAGCGTGACAGGCCCAATCAGCCCCAGCATTTT.

This clone was seen a single time. The chain carries TRBV9 and TRBJ1-1, with 7 bases lining up with TRBD1. This CDR3 has 17 residues. V shed 3 bases, J shed 1 base, and the junction held 12 bases outside the gene matches. CDR1 and CDR2 from the germline V gene are SGDLS and YYNGEE. The CDR3 loop reads CASSEGTASFQNTEAFF. CDR3 DNA sequence: TGTGCCAGCAGCGAAGGGACAGCCTCCTTTCAGAACACTGAAGCTTTCTTT.

This clone was seen a single time. In nucleotides, the CDR3 is TGTGCCAGCAGCCCCGGAGGACTATCAACTAATGAAAAACTGTTTTTT. Translated: CASSPGGLSTNEKLFF. V gene TRBV13 combines with J gene TRBJ1-4; no firm D call. Germline loops: CDR1 PRHDT, CDR2 FYEKMQ (reference sequence). The CDR3 has 16 amino acids. Trimming removed 5 bases at V and 0 bases at J, with 13 bases between. Filled out from reference TRBV13 and TRBJ1-4, the complete variable domain reads AAGVIQSPRHLIKEKRETATLKCYPIPRHDTVYWYQQGPGQDPQFLISFYEKMQSDKGSIPDRFSAQQFSDYHSELNMSSLELGDSALYFCASSPGGLSTNEKLFFGSGTQLSVL.

The V and J genes are TRBV9 and TRBJ2-7, with D possibly matching TRBD2 (6 bases). The CDR3 has 15 amino acids. With 0 bases removed from V and 1 base from J, the gap between germline ends came to 11 bases. Germline V gene data show CDR1 as SGDLS and CDR2 as YYNGEE. This CDR3 reads CASSVAPDYSYEQYF. CDR3 DNA: TGTGCCAGCAGCGTAGCCCCGGACTATTCCTACGAGCAGTACTTC.

The J gene is TRBJ2-7, the V gene TRBV27, with D possibly matching TRBD1 (6 bases). V gave up 7 bases and J gave up 0 bases, with 25 bases separating them. CDR1 is MNHEY, CDR2 SMNVEV, per germline (reference sequence). The CDR3 contains 18 residues. CDR3 coding DNA: TGTGCCAGCAAATCTACTGGTAGGGGGTTACCATTCTCCTACGAGCAGTACTTC. Translating gives CASKSTGRGLPFSYEQYF.

This clone was counted once. The chain carries TRBV12-3 or TRBV12-4 and TRBJ2-3, with D hard to call. Trimming left V 3 bases short and J 0 bases short, with 4 bases between. The CDR3 is made up of 13 amino acids. The CDR3 nucleotides read TGTGCCAGCAGTTTGGCCAGCACAGATACGCAGTATTTT. Its translation is CASSLASTDTQYF.

As concerns this clone: One junction end disagrees with the germline gene, perhaps due to a read error. V is TRBV7-7 and J is TRBJ1-2; no clear D. Per the germline V gene, CDR1 is SSHAT and CDR2 is FNYEAQ (reference sequence). The CDR3 spans 19 residues. The CDR3 sequence is CASSLARPVLALSNYGYTF. The CDR3 DNA reads TGTGCTAGCAGCTTAGCGAGACCAGTTCTGGCACTATCTAACTATGGCTACACCTTC.

The chain has TRBV29-1 and TRBJ2-2; D might be TRBD2 (6 bases). Trimming shortened V by 5 bases and J by 1 base, and 11 bases separated the two germline ends. The CDR3 has 14 amino acids. Germline V CDR1 and CDR2: SQVTM, ANQGSEA. CDR3 sequence reads: CSVQGGLNTGELFF. CDR3 nucleotide sequence: TGCAGCGTTCAAGGAGGGTTGAACACCGGGGAGCTGTTTTTT.

V gene TRBV28 combines with J gene TRBJ1-2, with D possibly matching TRBD1 (5 bases). The CDR3 length is 13 residues. CDR1 is MDHEN and CDR2 is SYDVKM in the germline V gene. V dropped 6 bases and J dropped 4 bases, with 12 bases sitting between them. Here the CDR3 reads CASSPGGAYGYTF. The CDR3, as DNA: TGTGCCAGCAGCCCAGGCGGGGCCTATGGCTACACCTTC.

V and J are TRBV7-9 and TRBJ1-1; TRBD1 agrees at 8 bases. With V trimmed by 5 bases and J by 0 bases, 8 bases remained unmatched. This CDR3 has 16 residues. Germline V gene data show CDR1 as SEHNR and CDR2 as FQNEAQ (reference sequence). CDR3 DNA sequence: TGTGCCAGCAGCGCCCGGGACAGGTCTATGAACACTGAAGCTTTCTTT. The encoded protein is CASSARDRSMNTEAFF.

This clone was counted only a few times. The V gene is TRBV29-1, the J gene TRBJ2-1; D is unclear. Germline assignment: CDR1 SQVTM and CDR2 ANQGSEA. V was shortened by 1 base and J by 8 bases, with 6 bases between the two germline ends. This CDR3 contains 11 residues. Here the CDR3 reads CSVEGVDEQFF. CDR3 in DNA: TGCAGCGTTGAAGGTGTAGATGAGCAGTTCTTC.